Below are 15 T cell receptor beta chains sequenced from a single sample in a study of T cells in Graves' hyperthyroidism and ophthalmopathy. The CDR3 regions of TCR beta were amplified from RNA transcripts. The study used the HTBI primer set for a first-round RT-PCR of the TCR CDR3. TCRdb called the multiplex PCR reads again in MiXCR, with one record for every CDR3 protein. This sample carries roughly 500,000 distinct CDR3 sequences, 46% of them seen once, and the ten largest clones take about two fifths. Source material: peripheral blood or thyroid tissue (not recorded which). These TCRs come from an adult woman with Graves' disease, either hyperthyroidism or ophthalmopathy (not recorded which).

Ten or more counts support this clonotype. The rearrangement joins TRBV12-3 or TRBV12-4 to TRBJ1-1; D might be TRBD1 (6 bases). The CDR3 has 13 amino acids. The V end was cut by 8 bases, the J end by 4 bases, with 14 bases between. CDR3 DNA sequence: TGTGCCAGCGCCCTGGGAGGGGGCACTGAAGCTTTCTTT. Protein sequence: CASALGGGTEAFF.

This clonotype was seen at least ten times. The chain is built from TRBV11-2 and TRBJ1-1, with D uncertain. In germline, CDR1 is SGHAT, CDR2 FQNNGV. The CDR3 has 14 residues. Trimming shortened V by 0 bases and J by 1 base, and 6 bases separated the two germline ends. The CDR3 coding sequence is TGTGCCAGCAGCTTAGATTGGACGAACACTGAAGCTTTCTTT. As protein: CASSLDWTNTEAFF.

Note on this clonotype: The junction departs from germline at one end; a sequencing error may be responsible. The genes are TRBV24-1 and TRBJ1-5; 8 positions agree with TRBD1. In germline, CDR1 is KGHDR, CDR2 SFDVKD. The CDR3 runs 15 residues. The CDR3 loop reads CASSEETGAITPQHF. As DNA, the CDR3 is TGTGCCAGCAGTGAGGAGACAGGGGCCATCACGCCCCAGCATTTT.

This clonotype was counted at least ten times. The rearrangement joins TRBV4-1 to TRBJ1-1; D gene unclear. CDR1 is MGHRA and CDR2 is YSYEKL in the germline V gene. This CDR3 is 15 amino acids long. V gave up 0 bases and J gave up 5 bases, with 13 bases separating them. The chain's CDR3 is CASSQDVSSPTEAFF. The CDR3 DNA reads as TGCGCCAGCAGCCAAGATGTTAGCAGCCCTACTGAAGCTTTCTTT.

In its sample, this clonotype was seen many times. The chain carries TRBV28 and TRBJ1-2, with 9 bases matching TRBD1. In germline, CDR1 is MDHEN, CDR2 SYDVKM. V was clipped by 3 bases and J by 4 bases; unmatched bases: 6. The length of the CDR3 is 15 residues. The CDR3 is CASSLTGQGSYGYTF. In nucleotides, the CDR3 is TGTGCCAGCAGTTTGACCGGACAGGGGAGCTATGGCTACACCTTC.

This clonotype was seen a handful of times. V gene TRBV2 combines with J gene TRBJ1-6; D unresolved. The CDR3 totals 13 residues. Germline V gene sequence: CDR1 SNHLY, CDR2 FYNNEI. Trimming removed 3 bases from V and 7 bases from J, with 7 bases in between. The CDR3 loop reads CASSDNSNSPLHF. The CDR3 nucleotides read TGTGCCAGCAGTGATAACAGCAATTCACCCCTCCACTTT.

This clonotype was detected only a few times. The DNA for the CDR3 is TGCGCCAGCAGCTTCGGGTCGAGGGCCAACGTCCTGACTTTC. Its protein product is CASSFGSRANVLTF. The J gene is TRBJ2-6, the V gene TRBV5-1; D remains unclear. V lost 2 bases, J lost 5 bases, and 8 bases lay in between. The CDR3 is made up of 14 amino acids. Germline values: CDR1 SGHRS, CDR2 YFSETQ.

In this sample, this clonotype turned up a few times. The rearrangement links TRBV24-1 to TRBJ1-1; D remains ambiguous. The V and J ends lost 5 bases and 3 bases respectively, with 12 bases between them. CDR3 length equals 14 residues. CDR1 and CDR2 from the germline V gene are KGHDR and SFDVKD. The CDR3 DNA follows: TGTGCCACCAGTGCGTCGAGGGAGGACACTGAAGCTTTCTTT. Protein product: CATSASREDTEAFF.

This clonotype was seen repeatedly, ten times or more. This chain joins TRBV20-1 and TRBJ1-1; D perhaps matches TRBD1 (5 bases). Germline V gene data show CDR1 as DFQATT and CDR2 as SNEGSKA (reference sequence). The V end lost 6 bases, the J end lost 4 bases, and 18 bases lay between the germline ends. This CDR3 spans 14 amino acids. CDR3 protein: CSADGREALTEAFF. CDR3 bases: TGCAGTGCGGATGGCAGGGAAGCCCTCACTGAAGCTTTCTTT.

J is TRBJ2-7 and V is TRBV6-5; 9 nucleotides agree with TRBD1. Germline V CDR1 and CDR2: MNHEY, SVGAGI. The V and J ends lost 6 bases and 6 bases, in that order; junction bases with no gene match: 12. This CDR3 has 15 residues. CDR3 nucleotides: TGTGCCAGCAGACTCTCCGGGACAGGGTTAGGCGAGCAGTACTTC. It yields the protein CASRLSGTGLGEQYF.

The sample holds many counts of this clonotype. V usage is TRBV7-2 and J usage is TRBJ2-7, with TRBD2 matching 9 bases. V lost 1 base to trimming and J lost 7 bases; unmatched junction nucleotides: 8. This CDR3 has 15 amino acids. The germline V gene encodes CDR1 SGHTA and CDR2 FQGNSA. Here the CDR3 DNA reads TGTGCCAGCAGCTTAGGAAGCGGGAGGACGGGAGAGCAGTACTTC. Its protein product is CASSLGSGRTGEQYF.

This clonotype has ten or more counts. The chain uses TRBV2 and TRBJ2-2, with no clear D. V was cut by 6 bases and J by 8 bases, with 10 bases left in between. CDR1 and CDR2 (germline): SNHLY, FYNNEI. The CDR3 spans 12 residues. CDR3 DNA: TGTGCCAGCAGGCTCGTAGTGGGGGAGCTGTTTTTT. This codes for CASRLVVGELFF.

At least ten counts were recorded for this clonotype. The CDR3 bases are TGTGCCAGCAGCTTAGAAGGGGACCTACTTTCACCCCTCCACTTT. Protein sequence: CASSLEGDLLSPLHF. The chain is built from TRBV13 and TRBJ1-6, with D perhaps TRBD1 (5 bases). There are 15 residues in the CDR3. Germline V lookup: CDR1 PRHDT, CDR2 FYEKMQ (reference sequence). V lost 1 base and J 9 bases, leaving 13 bases between the germline ends.

The chain couples TRBV7-3 to TRBJ2-1; D perhaps matches TRBD2 (5 bases). CDR3 size: 12 residues. The V and J ends lost 1 base and 8 bases respectively, with 6 bases between them. Germline loops: CDR1 SGHTA, CDR2 FQGTGA. Written as DNA, the CDR3 is TGTGCCAGCAGCTTAATCGGGGATGAGCAGTTCTTC. It encodes CASSLIGDEQFF.

The chain joins TRBV7-9 to TRBJ1-3, with D unresolved. Germline CDR1 SEHNR, CDR2 FQNEAQ (reference sequence). V gave up 7 bases and J gave up 8 bases, with 24 bases separating them. This CDR3 is built from 16 residues. The CDR3 here is CASTPGPGNYGYTIYF. The DNA of the CDR3 is TGTGCCAGCACCCCCGGGCCAGGCAACTATGGCTACACCATATATTTT.